This entry is about one T cell receptor (beta chain). Its antigen remains unidentified. Per-base quality was not reported, and no clone a single base away is much larger than it. The sample belongs to a study of blood T cell repertoires in COVID-19 (dated by TCRdb to 2019 to 2021). Some background on the complete study: Collaborator samples came from the United States, Italy and Spain and covered acute and convalescent phases of COVID-19. Deeply sampled blood TCRbeta repertoires from subjects exposed to, actively infected with, or recovered from COVID-19 were included in the dataset. Where available, HLA class I and class II types were obtained from metadata supplied by the sample provider rather than from assay-based typing. The samples were drawn from the first 160 participants of the ongoing ImmuneRACE study and from 1,200 or so subjects provided by 6 global collaborators. The prospective study material was composed of cDNA or gDNA derived from T cells, B-cell-depleted T cells, or PBMCs. The repertoires were released in a freely available public database intended as a resource for research on the immune response to SARS-CoV-2. A de-identified subject ID, COVID-19 status, age in years and sex were almost always included in the sample metadata. The paper as a whole reports these results and caveats: Clinical and demographic metadata were provided uncurated, with the amount varying by source and participant.

TCRbeta CDR3 regions were amplified from genomic DNA using the immunoSEQ Assay, a bias-controlled multiplex PCR. The published analysis was carried out like this. The number of nucleated cells in each sample was estimated from the amplification of reference gene primers within the assay. To quantify the absolute abundance of each unique TCRbeta CDR3 rearrangement, sequence reads were collapsed and filtered. For each sample, productive Simpson clonality was calculated as the square root of Simpson's diversity index over productive rearrangements. TCRdb limited this immuneACCESS table to in-frame rearrangements with V and J called. A share of clones is missing; checked studies link under half to unresolved V genes, and the rest is unexplained. Clonal size and the V and J genes are those of that table, whereas D and trimming came from the DNA. This sample gives some 170,000 clones in total; about 79% of them show up just once. The ten largest clones capture around 15% of the sample.

Participants in the prospective study were aged roughly 18 to 95 years, lived in over 20 United States geographic areas, and enrolled through a virtual design. Cohort assignment in the prospective study relied on participant-reported clinical history from a screening survey and a study questionnaire. For ImmuneRACE Cohort 3, a participant was defined as recovered based on two consecutive negative NP/OP PCR tests, clearance by a healthcare professional, or resolution of symptoms. Each participant in the prospective study had whole blood, serum and a nasopharyngeal or oropharyngeal swab collected by mobile phlebotomists. Prospective study participants could optionally give additional blood draws and questionnaires over an approximately 2-month period. Before DNA extraction, blood samples from the prospective study were shipped at room temperature or frozen. V lost 3 bases and J lost 4 bases; the stretch between them is 6 bases long. Its CDR3 holds 12 amino acids, cysteine through phenylalanine. The retained sequence is limited to the CDR3, 36 bases, with the frame set at the first base. The germline V gene (reference sequence) sets CDR1 to LNHNV and CDR2 to YYDKDF.

The source is a man aged 50-60 years who had recovered from COVID-19. Recombination linked TRBV15 to TRBJ1-1, with no reliable assignment of the D segment. The sample comprised PBMCs or T cells enriched from blood (not recorded which). The CDR3 is CATSRALTEAFF. The DNA is as follows: TGTGCCACCAGCAGGGCTCTCACTGAAGCTTTCTTT.